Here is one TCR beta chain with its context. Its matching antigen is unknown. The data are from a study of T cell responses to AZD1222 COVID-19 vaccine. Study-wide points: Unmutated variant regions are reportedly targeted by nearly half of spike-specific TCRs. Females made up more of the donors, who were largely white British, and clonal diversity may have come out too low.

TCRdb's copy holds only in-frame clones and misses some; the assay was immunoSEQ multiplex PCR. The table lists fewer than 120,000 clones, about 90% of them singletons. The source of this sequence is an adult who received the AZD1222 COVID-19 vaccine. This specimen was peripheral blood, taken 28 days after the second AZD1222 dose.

The CDR3 reads CASSQDLAGEGEQFF. The CDR3 nucleotides are TGTGCCAGCAGCCAAGATCTAGCGGGAGAGGGTGAGCAGTTCTTC. The genes are TRBV4-2 and TRBJ2-1; 10 bases fit TRBD2. V shed 0 bases, J shed 9 bases, and the junction held 5 bases outside the gene matches. This CDR3 is built from 15 residues. Germline assignment: CDR1 LGHNA and CDR2 YNFKEQ.